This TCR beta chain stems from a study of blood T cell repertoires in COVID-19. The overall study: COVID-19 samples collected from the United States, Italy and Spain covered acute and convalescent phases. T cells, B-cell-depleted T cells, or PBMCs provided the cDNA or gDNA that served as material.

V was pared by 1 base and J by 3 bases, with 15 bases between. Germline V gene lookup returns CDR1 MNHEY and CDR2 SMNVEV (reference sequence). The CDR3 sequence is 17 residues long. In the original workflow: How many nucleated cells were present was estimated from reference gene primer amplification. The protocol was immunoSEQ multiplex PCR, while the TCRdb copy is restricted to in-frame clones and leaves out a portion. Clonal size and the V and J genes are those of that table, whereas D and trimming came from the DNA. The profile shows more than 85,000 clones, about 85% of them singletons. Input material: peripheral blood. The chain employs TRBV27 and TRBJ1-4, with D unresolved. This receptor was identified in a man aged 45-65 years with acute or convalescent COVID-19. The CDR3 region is CASSLLSVHVANEKLFF. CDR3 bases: TGTGCCAGCAGTTTATTGAGCGTACATGTTGCTAATGAAAAACTGTTTTTT.